This TCR beta chain came from a study of blood T cell repertoires in COVID-19. The wider study: Samples of COVID-19 (acute and convalescent) were obtained from the United States, Italy and Spain. Sample material is recorded as cDNA or gDNA derived from T cells, B-cell-depleted T cells, or PBMCs.

Original data processing: Nucleated cell number was recorded as an estimate derived from reference gene primer amplification. Sequenced by immunoSEQ multiplex PCR; TCRdb stores in-frame clones only, minus some. From that table come the V and J calls and clone size; the DNA was used to work out D and trimming. The data show fewer than 250,000 clones, 65% to 85% seen once. Recovery meant two consecutive negative NP/OP PCR tests, professional clearance, or resolved symptoms. The table lists this clone with a few counts. Sequencing was carried out using PBMCs or T cells enriched from blood (not recorded which). The receptor's source is a woman in her 30s who had recovered from COVID-19.

As DNA, the CDR3 is TGCACCAGCAGCCAGCTTACCCTGGGGGACGGGGACAGCTACGAGCAGTACGTC. This translates into CTSSQLTLGDGDSYEQYV. V is TRBV1 and J is TRBJ2-7; TRBD1, the table's D call, was not compared with the DNA. TRBV1 is a known pseudogene. This CDR3 has 18 amino acids.